Below, 9 T cell receptor beta chains from the same sample are listed, as sequenced in a study of human T cells and chemical hapten exposure. One entry per CDR3 protein, called by TCRdb with MiXCR from the 5' RACE reads. Of about 140,000 distinct CDR3 sequences listed, 4.1% were seen once; the top ten hold about 1.3%. It was unfractionated whole blood from which total RNA was extracted. These receptors were taken from a female donor in good health.

This clonotype was detected ten times or more. The rearrangement joins TRBV3-1 to TRBJ1-2; 7 bases agree with TRBD1. V gave up 6 bases and J gave up 6 bases; unmatched junction bases: 7. The CDR3 length is 13 residues. Germline CDR1 LGHDT, CDR2 YNNKEL (reference sequence). CDR3 DNA sequence: TGTGCCAGCAGTCGCGGACAGGATCATGGCTACACCTTC. Amino acids: CASSRGQDHGYTF.

This clonotype came up many times. V and J are TRBV7-3 and TRBJ1-1; no reliable D call. This CDR3 comprises 13 residues. Germline lookup yields CDR1 SGHTA and CDR2 FQGTGA. With 5 bases removed from V and 11 bases from J, the gap between germline ends came to 18 bases. In DNA form, the CDR3 reads TGTGCCAGCAGCCCGGGTTCGCTCGAAAGGGCTTTCTTT. Translating gives CASSPGSLERAFF.

This clonotype came up a few times. The chain has TRBV14 and TRBJ2-1; the match to TRBD2 covers 9 bases. The CDR3 has 19 residues. Germline V gives CDR1 SGHDN, CDR2 FVKESK. J lost 0 bases, V lost 2 bases, and 11 bases had no gene match. The CDR3 nucleotides read TGTGCCAGCAGCCAACTTATCTTTGGAGCGGGAGGCTCCTACAATGAGCAGTTCTTC. The encoded protein is CASSQLIFGAGGSYNEQFF. The full variable domain, rest sourced from reference TRBV14 and TRBJ2-1, is EAGVTQFPSHSVIEKGQTVTLRCDPISGHDNLYWYRRVMGKEIKFLLHFVKESKQDESGMPNNRFLAERTGGTYSTLKVQPAELEDSGVYFCASSQLIFGAGGSYNEQFFGPGTRLTVL.

This clonotype has at least ten counts. This chain connects TRBV4-1 to TRBJ2-3; D might be TRBD2 (6 bases). The CDR3 length is 19 residues. CDR1 and CDR2 (germline): MGHRA, YSYEKL. Trimming removed 0 bases at V and 0 bases at J, with 19 bases between. The CDR3 region has the DNA TGCGCCAGCAGCCAAGATGGGGGGACTTGGGGCGGTAGCACAGATACGCAGTATTTT. Protein sequence: CASSQDGGTWGGSTDTQYF.

Ten or more counts support this clonotype. The J gene is TRBJ1-6, the V gene TRBV5-6; the D gene is possibly TRBD1 (6 bases). The V and J ends lost 3 bases and 0 bases respectively, with 22 bases between them. Germline V gives CDR1 SGHDT, CDR2 YYEEEE. CDR3 length: 20 residues. For the CDR3, the DNA is TGTGCCAGCAGCTCGCCGGGACACGGAGAGAGTAGCTCCTATAATTCACCCCTCCACTTT. It translates to CASSSPGHGESSSYNSPLHF.

The V call is TRBV7-2, the J call TRBJ1-2; no firm D call. The V end lost 0 bases, the J end lost 8 bases, and 10 bases lay between the germline ends. This CDR3 contains 13 residues. The germline V gene has CDR1 SGHTA and CDR2 FQGNSA. The CDR3 loop reads CASSLALTGGYTF. For the CDR3, the DNA is TGTGCCAGCAGCTTAGCTCTAACCGGGGGCTACACCTTC. The entire variable domain, with the rest obtained from reference TRBV7-2 and TRBJ1-2, is as follows: GAGVSQSPSNKVTEKGKDVELRCDPISGHTALYWYRQSLGQGLEFLIYFQGNSAPDKSGLPSDRFSAERTGGSVSTLTIQRTQQEDSAVYLCASSLALTGGYTFGSGTRLTVV.

This clonotype has only one observation. This may be a read error: a much more frequent sequence differs by one nucleotide. This chain connects TRBV6-5 to TRBJ1-1; 8 bases line up with TRBD1. The CDR3 consists of 12 residues. The germline CDR1 and CDR2 sequences are MNHEY and SVGAGI. CDR3 sequence reads: CASSTGGFEVFF. The CDR3 nucleotides are TGTGCCAGCAGCACAGGGGGATTTGAAGTTTTCTTT.

The V and J genes are TRBV28 and TRBJ2-7, with TRBD2 matching 8 bases. The CDR3 extends over 16 amino acids. V lost 4 bases, J lost 1 base, and 9 bases stayed unmatched. Germline V gene sequence: CDR1 MDHEN, CDR2 SYDVKM. In nucleotides, the CDR3 is TGTGCCAGCAGTTCACAACCGGGGGGGCGGTCCTACGAGCAGTACTTC. Its protein is CASSSQPGGRSYEQYF. The full variable domain, its missing parts supplied by reference TRBV28 and TRBJ2-7, is DVKVTQSSRYLVKRTGEKVFLECVQDMDHENMFWYRQDPGLGLRLIYFSYDVKMKEKGDIPEGYSVSREKKERFSLILESASTNQTSMYLCASSSQPGGRSYEQYFGPGTRLTVT.

This clonotype was observed a handful of times. The chain recombines TRBV5-1 with TRBJ2-7, with 7 bases identical to TRBD2. V lost 2 bases and J lost 2; bases outside the gene matches: 7. The CDR3 is 15 residues long. Germline V gene lookup returns CDR1 SGHRS and CDR2 YFSETQ. The CDR3 sequence is CASSLMSSGPYEQYF. CDR3 coding DNA: TGCGCCAGCAGCTTAATGTCTAGCGGCCCCTACGAGCAGTACTTC.